These 30 T cell receptor beta chains originate from one sample sequenced in a study of regulatory T cells in long-lasting Graves disease. Described time point: newly diagnosed GD, antithyroid drugs for less than 3 months. The authors made the TCR library using RNA they extracted from PBMCs. Arm-PCR of CDR3 regions and iRepertoire HTBI primers were used to build TCR beta libraries. Using its own MiXCR run on the multiplex PCR reads, TCRdb lists one record per CDR3 protein. The table records roughly 320,000 distinct CDR3 sequences, over 15% of them present only once. This sample was shared with a second study, whose subject was T cells in Graves' hyperthyroidism and ophthalmopathy.

Sequenced here: peripheral blood mononuclear cells (PBMCs), sampled at new diagnosis, from a patient treated with antithyroid drugs. Every receptor here comes from a man aged 40-50 years with Graves disease.

This clonotype occurred many times. This sequence joins TRBV12-3 or TRBV12-4 and TRBJ2-2; D possibly corresponds to TRBD2 (5 bases). The V and J ends lost 1 base and 3 bases respectively, with 18 bases between them. The CDR3 runs to 18 residues. The CDR3 DNA follows: TGTGCCAGCAGTTTAGTGAGGAGGAAGGGATGGGACACCGGGGAGCTGTTTTTT. This codes for CASSLVRRKGWDTGELFF.

V gene TRBV18 combines with J gene TRBJ2-3; D may be TRBD2 (7 bases). CDR1 is KGHSH and CDR2 is LQKENI in the germline V gene. V lost 5 bases and J lost 4, with 19 bases in between. The CDR3 sequence is 16 residues long. The CDR3 DNA reads as TGTGCCAGCTCATGGGGGCTGGGCCGGGAGGCAGATACGCAGTATTTT. It translates to CASSWGLGREADTQYF.

This clonotype came up many times. The chain is built from TRBV30 and TRBJ2-7, with D possibly being TRBD1 or TRBD2 (7 bases each). This CDR3 has 15 residues. The V and J ends lost 0 bases and 5 bases respectively, with 17 bases between them. Germline CDR1 reads GTSNPN; CDR2 reads SVGIG (reference sequence). CDR3 DNA sequence: TGTGCCTGGAGTGTACTTGGGAGGGGGCCCCACGAGCAGTACTTC. This encodes CAWSVLGRGPHEQYF.

The chain's CDR3 is CASSLAPLGGPTASYTF. The CDR3, as DNA: TGTGCCAGCAGTTTAGCCCCCCTGGGGGGGCCCACAGCATCTTACACCTTC. The chain carries TRBV27 and TRBJ1-2, with TRBD1 as a possible D gene (6 bases). In germline, CDR1 is MNHEY, CDR2 SMNVEV (reference sequence). Trimming left V 2 bases short and J 11 bases short, with 27 bases between. CDR3 length equals 17 residues.

V gene TRBV6-1 combines with J gene TRBJ1-1; D is ambiguous. The CDR3 covers 14 residues. The germline CDR1 and CDR2 sequences are MNHNS and SASEGT. V was pared by 2 bases and J by 0 bases, with 7 bases between. CDR3 sequence reads: CASSETAMNTEAFF. DNA of the CDR3: TGTGCCAGCAGTGAAACAGCGATGAACACTGAAGCTTTCTTT.

This clonotype occurred a few times. V gene TRBV7-3 combines with J gene TRBJ2-3; D perhaps matches TRBD2 (6 bases). V shed 0 bases and J shed 7 bases, with 8 bases lying between them. Germline CDR1 reads SGHTA; CDR2 reads FQGTGA. The CDR3 is 13 residues long. The chain's CDR3 is CASSLTREHTQYF. The CDR3 DNA follows: TGTGCCAGCAGCTTAACCCGGGAGCATACGCAGTATTTT. Drawing the rest from reference TRBV7-3 and TRBJ2-3, the complete variable domain is GAGVSQTPSNKVTEKGKYVELRCDPISGHTALYWYRQSLGQGPEFLIYFQGTGAADDSGLPNDRFFAVRPEGSVSTLKIQRTERGDSAVYLCASSLTREHTQYFGPGTRLTVL.

J is TRBJ2-1 and V is TRBV28, with D perhaps matching TRBD1 or TRBD2 (5 bases each). Looked up from germline, CDR1 is MDHEN and CDR2 is SYDVKM. This CDR3 contains 16 residues. V shed 4 bases and J shed 2 bases, with 15 bases lying between them. The CDR3 loop reads CASSSAGTATYNEQFF. As DNA, the CDR3 is TGTGCCAGCAGTTCCGCCGGGACGGCCACCTACAATGAGCAGTTCTTC.

This clonotype showed up just a few times. This rearrangement joins TRBV7-8 to TRBJ1-5, with TRBD1 as a possible D gene (5 bases). CDR1 is SGHVS and CDR2 is FQNEAQ in the germline V gene. Trimming cost V 0 bases and J 5 bases, with 8 bases left between them. The CDR3 sequence is 14 residues long. Here the CDR3 reads CASSLAQAYQPQHF. The DNA for the CDR3 is TGTGCCAGCAGCTTAGCACAGGCGTATCAGCCCCAGCATTTT.

The count of this clonotype is one. This CDR3 is CASSEDRTNTEAFF. The CDR3 DNA reads TGTGCCAGCAGTGAAGACAGGACGAACACTGAAGCTTTCTTT. V gene TRBV6-1 combines with J gene TRBJ1-1; a weak D match, TRBD1 (5 bases). V was shortened by 1 base and J by 1 base, with 7 bases between the two germline ends. This CDR3 has 14 amino acids. The germline V gene encodes CDR1 MNHNS and CDR2 SASEGT.

The rearrangement uses TRBV28 and TRBJ1-2; no clear D gene. The V and J ends lost 10 bases and 8 bases respectively, with 14 bases between them. Per the germline V gene, CDR1 is MDHEN and CDR2 is SYDVKM. The CDR3 spans 11 residues. The CDR3 spells CATYTSWGYTF. The CDR3, as DNA: TGTGCCACATACACCTCCTGGGGCTACACCTTC.

This clonotype was detected ten times or more. The V and J genes are TRBV27 and TRBJ2-7; unclear D gene. In germline, CDR1 is MNHEY, CDR2 SMNVEV (reference sequence). The CDR3 is made up of 10 amino acids. V lost 9 bases and J 1 base, leaving 4 bases between the germline ends. The CDR3 region is CARRSYEQYF. The CDR3 nucleotides are TGTGCCAGAAGGTCCTACGAGCAGTACTTC.

This clonotype was found many times. This chain joins TRBV5-5 and TRBJ2-7; no firm D call. Germline V gene data show CDR1 as SGHKS and CDR2 as YYEKEE (reference sequence). Trimming pared 1 base from V and 4 bases from J, leaving 6 bases between. The CDR3 runs to 12 residues. CDR3 coding DNA: TGTGCCAGCAGCTTGCAGGTATACGAGCAGTACTTC. Its translation: CASSLQVYEQYF.

Only a few counts were recorded for this clonotype. V gene TRBV20-1 combines with J gene TRBJ2-1, with TRBD2 matching 10 bases. The germline V gene has CDR1 DFQATT and CDR2 SNEGSKA (reference sequence). The CDR3 has 15 residues. The junction had 4 bases not matched to a gene; V was cut back by 2 bases and J by 3 bases. CDR3: CSARSPSGGYNEQFF. The CDR3 DNA follows: TGCAGTGCTAGAAGCCCTAGCGGGGGCTACAATGAGCAGTTCTTC.

The chain links TRBV9 to TRBJ2-3; D perhaps matches TRBD2 (5 bases). Trimming shortened V by 4 bases and J by 7 bases, and 16 bases separated the two germline ends. Germline V gives CDR1 SGDLS, CDR2 YYNGEE. This CDR3 is 14 amino acids long. The CDR3 DNA is TGTGCCAGCAGCACTGGCTCCCGGGGAAATACGCAGTATTTT. Protein sequence: CASSTGSRGNTQYF. Using reference TRBV9 and TRBJ2-3 for the parts outside the CDR3, the full variable domain is DSGVTQTPKHLITATGQRVTLRCSPRSGDLSVYWYQQSLDQGLQFLIQYYNGEERAKGNILERFSAQQFPDLHSELNLSSLELGDSALYFCASSTGSRGNTQYFGPGTRLTVL.

In this sample, this clonotype turned up many times. The chain couples TRBV27 to TRBJ2-7; weak D call: TRBD2 (7 bases). Trimming left V 6 bases short and J 4 bases short, with 19 bases between. Germline V lookup: CDR1 MNHEY, CDR2 SMNVEV (reference sequence). The CDR3 consists of 15 residues. The CDR3 loop is CASSQNGGLRYEQYF. CDR3 bases: TGTGCCAGCAGCCAAAACGGGGGGCTGAGGTACGAGCAGTACTTC.

The rearrangement uses TRBV20-1 and TRBJ2-3, with TRBD2 matching over 11 bases. The closer fit of TRBJ2-1 to the DNA end suggests the J call may be wrong. Germline V gives CDR1 DFQATT, CDR2 SNEGSKA (reference sequence). The CDR3 extends over 13 amino acids. This CDR3 is CSAFSGGAGEQFF. The CDR3 region has the DNA TGCAGTGCTTTTAGCGGGGGGGCCGGTGAGCAGTTCTTC.

This clonotype was found a few times. The chain links TRBV6-1 to TRBJ2-7, with 11 bases fitting TRBD2. The length of the CDR3 is 13 residues. V trimming: 2 bases; J trimming: 6 bases; junction bases outside the gene matches: 0. Germline CDR1 is MNHNS and CDR2 is SASEGT. The CDR3 bases are TGTGCCAGCAGTGAACTAGCGGGGGGCGAGCAGTACTTC. Translated: CASSELAGGEQYF.

This rearrangement joins TRBV7-9 to TRBJ2-7, with 10 bases that match TRBD1. The CDR3 is 15 amino acids. Germline-derived CDR1 and CDR2 are SEHNR and FQNEAQ (reference sequence). With V trimmed by 5 bases and J by 4 bases, 8 bases remained unmatched. DNA of the CDR3: TGTGCCAGCAGCGAAACAGGACAGGGGGAATACGAGCAGTACTTC. Protein sequence: CASSETGQGEYEQYF.

Of note for this clonotype: A far larger clone is a single base away, which makes a read error likely. The chain is built from TRBV7-2 and TRBJ2-1, with TRBD1 matching 10 bases. The CDR3 length is 14 residues. V dropped 6 bases and J dropped 9; count of bases not matched to a gene: 8. The germline V gene has CDR1 SGHTA and CDR2 FQGNSA. CDR3 in amino acids: CASRPGTGVGEQFF. CDR3 DNA sequence: TGTGCCAGCAGGCCCGGGACAGGGGTTGGTGAGCAGTTCTTC.

Notes on this clonotype: Possible read error: a much larger clone is one base away. V and J are TRBV27 and TRBJ1-5; no reliable D call. Trimming removed 0 bases from V and 3 bases from J, with 9 bases in between. Germline values: CDR1 MNHEY, CDR2 SMNVEV (reference sequence). This CDR3 spans 15 amino acids. Here the CDR3 reads CASSLSEAPNQPQHF. The DNA for the CDR3 is TGTGCCAGCAGTTTATCAGAGGCCCCCAATCAGCCCCAGCATTTT.

The chain carries TRBV2 and TRBJ2-1; D is possibly TRBD2 (5 bases). The J call is uncertain, as TRBJ2-5 better fits the DNA end. The V gene's germline CDR1 is SNHLY and CDR2 FYNNEI. This CDR3 has 14 amino acids. CDR3 in amino acids: CASSDSSGQETQYF. The CDR3 bases are TGTGCCAGCAGTGATTCCAGCGGCCAAGAGACCCAGTACTTC.

The chain links TRBV10-1 to TRBJ2-2, with D perhaps TRBD2 (5 bases). The CDR3 runs 11 residues. In germline, CDR1 is WNHNN, CDR2 SYGVQD (reference sequence). V lost 8 bases, J lost 7 bases, and 8 bases lay in between. The CDR3 nucleotides read TGCGCCAGCTCAGAGGGCGGGGAGCTGTTTTTT. It is translated as CASSEGGELFF.

The CDR3 spells CATSDSGRRGGYTF. The CDR3 DNA is TGTGCCACCAGTGATTCGGGTAGACGGGGCGGCTACACCTTC. The chain carries TRBV24-1 and TRBJ1-2, with a tentative D call TRBD1 (5 bases). Germline values: CDR1 KGHDR, CDR2 SFDVKD. The CDR3 totals 14 residues. Trimming took 2 bases from V and 8 from J, leaving 14 bases between them.

V gene TRBV20-1 combines with J gene TRBJ2-6; TRBD2 might be the D (5 bases). The CDR3 consists of 15 residues. Germline CDR1 and CDR2: DFQATT and SNEGSKA (reference sequence). The V gene lost 6 bases and the J gene lost 0 bases, with 12 bases spanning the gap. CDR3 nucleotides: TGCAGTGCCCATAAAGGGAGCTCTGGGGCCAACGTCCTGACTTTC. This translates into CSAHKGSSGANVLTF.

This clonotype was counted ten times or more. The chain links TRBV2 to TRBJ2-3; 7 bases line up with TRBD1. The CDR3 covers 15 residues. The ends lost 3 bases at V and 0 bases at J; junction bases unmatched: 3. Germline V lookup: CDR1 SNHLY, CDR2 FYNNEI. In DNA form, the CDR3 reads TGTGCCAGCAGTGAGAAGGGGGCTAGCACAGATACGCAGTATTTT. Amino acids: CASSEKGASTDTQYF.

This clonotype was detected many times. The rearrangement joins TRBV7-2 to TRBJ2-3, with TRBD2 matching over 12 bases. V dropped 1 base and J dropped 4; count of bases not matched to a gene: 3. The CDR3 is 16 amino acids. Germline CDR1 and CDR2: SGHTA and FQGNSA. The CDR3 here is CASSLVGTSGPDTQYF. CDR3 in DNA: TGTGCCAGCAGCTTAGTAGGGACTAGCGGGCCAGATACGCAGTATTTT.

The chain carries TRBV9 and TRBJ2-1; 14 positions match TRBD2. The CDR3 covers 17 residues. CDR1 and CDR2 from the germline V gene are SGDLS and YYNGEE. Trimming took 4 bases from V and 1 from J; bases not matched to a gene: 4. CDR3 loop: CASSPGTSGGSYNEQFF. CDR3 coding DNA: TGTGCCAGCAGCCCAGGGACTAGCGGGGGTTCCTACAATGAGCAGTTCTTC.

The rearrangement uses TRBV11-2 and TRBJ1-2; D is undetermined. CDR1 and CDR2 (germline): SGHAT, FQNNGV. V lost 4 bases and J lost 2, with 8 bases in between. This CDR3 contains 13 residues. The CDR3, as DNA: TGTGCCAGCAGCTCGGGTCTCAACTATGGCTACACCTTC. As protein: CASSSGLNYGYTF. The whole variable domain, filled in from reference TRBV11-2 and TRBJ1-2, reads EAGVAQSPRYKIIEKRQSVAFWCNPISGHATLYWYQQILGQGPKLLIQFQNNGVVDDSQLPKDRFSAERLKGVDSTLKIQPAKLEDSAVYLCASSSGLNYGYTFGSGTRLTVV.

There are many counts of this clonotype. V and J are TRBV5-5 and TRBJ2-3, with a tentative D call TRBD2 (5 bases). From germline, CDR1 is SGHKS and CDR2 YYEKEE (reference sequence). This CDR3 comprises 15 residues. V shed 4 bases and J shed 2 bases, with 14 bases lying between them. For the CDR3, the DNA is TGTGCCAGCAGCCGGGGTGGCCCCCCCACAGATACGCAGTATTTT. The encoded protein is CASSRGGPPTDTQYF. The full variable domain, its missing parts supplied by reference TRBV5-5 and TRBJ2-3, is DAGVTQSPTHLIKTRGQQVTLRCSPISGHKSVSWYQQVLGQGPQFIFQYYEKEERGRGNFPDRFSARQFPNYSSELNVNALLLGDSALYLCASSRGGPPTDTQYFGPGTRLTVL.

This clonotype was observed a handful of times. The chain carries TRBV19 and TRBJ1-5; D uncertain. The CDR3 covers 13 residues. Between the trimmed V and J ends, which lost 7 bases and 5 bases, there was a span of 12 bases. From germline, CDR1 is LNHDA and CDR2 SQIVND (reference sequence). CDR3 amino acids: CASTTRVYQPQHF. The CDR3 DNA reads as TGTGCCAGTACTACAAGGGTCTATCAGCCCCAGCATTTT.